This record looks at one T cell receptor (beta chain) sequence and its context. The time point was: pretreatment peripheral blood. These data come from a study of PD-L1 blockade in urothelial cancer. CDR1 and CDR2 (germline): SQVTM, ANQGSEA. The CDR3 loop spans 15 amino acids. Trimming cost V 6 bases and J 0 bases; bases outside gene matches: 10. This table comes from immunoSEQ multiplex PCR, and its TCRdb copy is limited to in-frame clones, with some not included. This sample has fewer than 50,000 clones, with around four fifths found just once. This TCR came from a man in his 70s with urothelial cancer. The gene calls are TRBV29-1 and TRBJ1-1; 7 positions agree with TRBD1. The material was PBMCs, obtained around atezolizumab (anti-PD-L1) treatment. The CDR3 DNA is TGCAGCGTGGCCCTGTTACAGGGGATGAACACTGAAGCTTTCTTT. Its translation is CSVALLQGMNTEAFF.